Following are 13 T cell receptor beta chains from one sample sequenced in a study of blood T cell repertoires in COVID-19. Profiled with immunoSEQ multiplex PCR; TCRdb holds only in-frame clones, not every one. The sample holds about 140,000 clones, 70% to 80% seen once. Sequenced material: peripheral blood. The receptors derive from a man aged 50 to 60 with acute or convalescent COVID-19.

J is TRBJ2-5 and V is TRBV12-3 or TRBV12-4, with D tentatively TRBD1 (5 bases). This CDR3 is 13 amino acids long. Trimming took off 6 bases at V and 4 bases at J, with 12 bases between the two ends. The CDR3 sequence: CASSDRIIETQYF. CDR3 nucleotides: TGTGCCAGCAGCGACAGAATAATAGAGACCCAGTACTTC.

The V gene is TRBV6-1, the J gene TRBJ1-5, with D maybe TRBD1 (5 bases). The CDR3 extends over 14 amino acids. Germline assignment: CDR1 MNHNS and CDR2 SASEGT. V was clipped by 3 bases and J by 7 bases, with 13 bases between them. The CDR3 DNA sequence: TGTGCCAGCAGTGAGGAGGGGAATTACCAGCCCCAGCATTTT. Its translation: CASSEEGNYQPQHF.

The sample holds a few counts of this clone. The J gene is TRBJ2-5, the V gene TRBV7-8, with 7 bases aligning to TRBD1. The germline V gene has CDR1 SGHVS and CDR2 FQNEAQ. The trim removed 4 bases at V and 2 bases at J, leaving 7 bases unmatched. This CDR3 is 15 amino acids long. The DNA for the CDR3 is TGTGCCAGCAGCTCCGGACAGGCGAAACAAGAGACCCAGTACTTC. It encodes CASSSGQAKQETQYF.

The DNA of the CDR3 is TGCGCCAGCAGCCCGGGGACAGGTGGGGCACAGGGGTATGGCTACACCTTC. This encodes CASSPGTGGAQGYGYTF. The gene calls are TRBV5-1 and TRBJ1-2; 8 nucleotides match TRBD1. V was clipped by 4 bases and J by 5 bases; unmatched bases: 16. This CDR3 contains 17 residues. The germline V gene encodes CDR1 SGHRS and CDR2 YFSETQ.

J is TRBJ2-1 and V is TRBV7-6; D is undetermined. Germline CDR1 and CDR2: SGHVS and FNYEAQ. Trimming removed 0 bases at V and 7 bases at J, with 7 bases between. The CDR3 spans 13 residues. The DNA of the CDR3 is TGTGCCAGCAGCTTAGCCCCTCAGAATGAGCAGTTCTTC. It translates to CASSLAPQNEQFF. Based on the CDR3 plus reference TRBV7-6 and TRBJ2-1, the full variable domain is GAGVSQSPRYKVTKRGQDVALRCDPISGHVSLYWYRQALGQGPEFLTYFNYEAQQDKSGLPNDRFSAERPEGSISTLTIQRTEQRDSAMYRCASSLAPQNEQFFGPGTRLTVL.

V usage is TRBV6-1 and J usage is TRBJ1-5; no clear D. CDR1 MNHNS and CDR2 SASEGT come from the germline V gene. CDR3 length: 15 residues. The ends were cut back, 3 bases at V and 3 bases at J, with 12 bases in the middle. The CDR3: CASSELIGVNQPQHF. CDR3 in DNA: TGTGCCAGCAGTGAGCTAATCGGGGTCAATCAGCCCCAGCATTTT.

This clone has only one observation. This chain links TRBV11-2 with TRBJ2-1; 8 positions match TRBD2. The CDR3 sequence is 14 residues long. J gave up 10 bases and V 4 bases, and 9 bases lay outside the gene matches. Germline assignment: CDR1 SGHAT and CDR2 FQNNGV. CDR3 nucleotides: TGTGCCAGCAGCTCATTAGCGGGGTGGAACGAGCAGTTCTTC. Translated: CASSSLAGWNEQFF. Full variable domain (rest looked up from reference TRBV11-2 and TRBJ2-1): EAGVAQSPRYKIIEKRQSVAFWCNPISGHATLYWYQQILGQGPKLLIQFQNNGVVDDSQLPKDRFSAERLKGVDSTLKIQPAKLEDSAVYLCASSSLAGWNEQFFGPGTRLTVL.

This chain uses TRBV5-1 with TRBJ2-2, with 7 bases lining up with TRBD2. The length of the CDR3 is 15 residues. V dropped 0 bases and J dropped 3; count of bases not matched to a gene: 2. Germline CDR1 is SGHRS and CDR2 is YFSETQ. The CDR3 here is CASSLGLADTGELFF. DNA of the CDR3: TGCGCCAGCAGCTTGGGGCTAGCGGACACCGGGGAGCTGTTTTTT.

V gene TRBV2 combines with J gene TRBJ1-6; D gene ambiguous. This CDR3 region has 15 residues. V lost 6 bases and J 0 bases, leaving 9 bases between the germline ends. Germline V gene sequence: CDR1 SNHLY, CDR2 FYNNEI. The CDR3 sequence is CASRTRSSYNSPLHF. CDR3 coding DNA: TGTGCCAGCAGGACGAGGAGCTCCTATAATTCACCCCTCCACTTT.

This rearrangement joins TRBV27 to TRBJ1-1, with TRBD1 matching over 9 bases. Trimming removed 1 base from V and 2 bases from J; junction bases left unmatched: 8. Germline loops: CDR1 MNHEY, CDR2 SMNVEV (reference sequence). The CDR3 loop spans 17 amino acids. Here the CDR3 reads CASSLFVPGQGNTEAFF. The CDR3 DNA follows: TGTGCCAGCAGTTTATTTGTCCCGGGACAGGGAAACACTGAAGCTTTCTTT.

The J gene is TRBJ2-3, the V gene TRBV9; TRBD2 agrees at 7 bases. The CDR3 runs 15 residues. V dropped 6 bases and J dropped 5; count of bases not matched to a gene: 12. Germline loops: CDR1 SGDLS, CDR2 YYNGEE. CDR3 loop: CASKDREGEGDTQYF. CDR3 in DNA: TGTGCCAGCAAGGACCGTGAAGGGGAGGGAGATACGCAGTATTTT.

The sample holds one count of this clone. This chain joins TRBV6-1 and TRBJ1-2, with 9 nucleotides matching TRBD1. V dropped 2 bases and J dropped 6; count of bases not matched to a gene: 13. CDR3 length: 17 amino acids. Germline V gene data show CDR1 as MNHNS and CDR2 as SASEGT. The CDR3 here is CASSELPQGASQDGYTF. CDR3 nucleotides: TGTGCCAGCAGTGAATTGCCACAGGGGGCCAGCCAGGATGGCTACACCTTC.

This clone was seen a single time. V is TRBV29-1 and J is TRBJ1-1; D gene unclear. Germline V CDR1 and CDR2: SQVTM, ANQGSEA. Trimming cost V 4 bases and J 8 bases, with 11 bases left between them. This CDR3 is 11 amino acids long. CDR3 nucleotides: TGCAGCGTTGCACTGGTTCACGAAGCTTTCTTT. Amino acid sequence: CSVALVHEAFF.